This T cell receptor (beta chain) was identified during a study of shared clonotypes between healthy human individuals. Study overall: With ages of 18 to 49, the donors were a couple of women and three men.

Data came from immunoSEQ multiplex PCR; TCRdb stores just in-frame clones and leaves some out. The table has about 600,000 clones, around 97% seen once. General observations from the study: Naive CD4 clonotype sharing across several donors was approximately 5%.

The count of this clone is one. Antigen: not known. The CDR3 extends over 13 amino acids. The V gene lost 5 bases and the J gene lost 0 bases, with 7 bases spanning the gap. Germline V gene data show CDR1 as SGHNT and CDR2 as YENEEA. The chain is built from TRBV11-3 and TRBJ1-1; D call uncertain. The receptor's source is a woman younger than 45 in good health. The sequenced material came from naive CD4+ T cells sorted from blood. Subset in this sample: CD45RA+ positively selected. CDR3 sequence: CASSPTMNTEAFF. The CDR3 DNA is TGTGCCAGCAGCCCTACAATGAACACTGAAGCTTTCTTT.